The following is a T cell receptor beta chain sequence with its context. Its matching antigen is unknown. The ends were cut back, 2 bases at V and 2 bases at J, with 6 bases in the middle. The germline V gene encodes CDR1 KGHSH and CDR2 LQKENI. The CDR3 is made up of 13 amino acids. The data are from a study of response to subunit inactivated influenza vaccine. Study results and limitations: After each seasonal influenza vaccination, few new T cells are recruited, the authors suggested.

MiXCR was run by TCRdb on the RT-PCR reads, yielding one entry per CDR3 protein. The sample lists 490,000 or so distinct CDR3 sequences; around 8% were seen once. The chain couples TRBV18 to TRBJ1-1; D uncertain. The receptor was isolated from a man aged 50 to 75 who received an inactivated influenza vaccine. The source material was PBMCs from blood, sampled around 2 years after vaccination. In nucleotides, the CDR3 is TGTGCCAGCTCACCAACAGCCAACACTGAAGCTTTCTTT. This encodes CASSPTANTEAFF.